This T cell receptor (beta chain) appears in the sequencing data of a study of blood T cell repertoires in COVID-19. Overall study: There were acute and convalescent COVID-19 samples, and they came from the United States, Italy and Spain.

TCRdb's copy holds only in-frame clones and misses some; the assay was immunoSEQ multiplex PCR. This sample has a few hundred thousand clones, with more than 70% found just once. The study drew participants aged about 18 to 89 years from about two dozen US areas. Deletions cut 0 bases from V and 0 bases from J, with 12 bases between. The CDR3 extends over 16 amino acids. Germline V lookup: CDR1 SGHRS, CDR2 YFSETQ. This receptor was taken from a man aged 35 to 55 in a cohort exposed to, infected with or recovered from COVID-19 (not recorded which). The chain joins TRBV5-1 to TRBJ1-2; D is unresolved. The sequenced sample consisted of PBMCs or T cells enriched from blood (not recorded which). The CDR3 DNA follows: TGCGCCAGCAGCTTGGGATGGACGGGAGCTAACTATGGCTACACCTTC. Its protein is CASSLGWTGANYGYTF.